This T cell receptor (beta chain) originates from a study of T cells in localized non-small cell lung cancer. Findings of the study overall: Investigators sequenced only a single tumor region, leaving heterogeneity possible. The study detected a median 57 of the top 100 tumor clones in adjacent lung.

The ends were cut back, 4 bases at V and 3 bases at J, with 9 bases in the middle. CDR1 is KGHSH, CDR2 LQKENI, per germline. CDR3 length: 13 residues. As to this clone: Its antigen is undetermined.

Libraries were prepared by immunoSEQ multiplex PCR; TCRdb keeps only in-frame clonotypes and omits some of them. The table lists about 22,000 clones, 75% to 90% of them singletons. The material was PBMCs, obtained before any cancer treatment. This clonotype was obtained from a man between 40 and 69 years old with stage II squamous cell lung carcinoma. The chain has TRBV18 and TRBJ1-1; unclear D gene. The CDR3 bases are TGTGCCAGCTCACTCATCCGGGACACTGAAGCTTTCTTT. Residues: CASSLIRDTEAFF.